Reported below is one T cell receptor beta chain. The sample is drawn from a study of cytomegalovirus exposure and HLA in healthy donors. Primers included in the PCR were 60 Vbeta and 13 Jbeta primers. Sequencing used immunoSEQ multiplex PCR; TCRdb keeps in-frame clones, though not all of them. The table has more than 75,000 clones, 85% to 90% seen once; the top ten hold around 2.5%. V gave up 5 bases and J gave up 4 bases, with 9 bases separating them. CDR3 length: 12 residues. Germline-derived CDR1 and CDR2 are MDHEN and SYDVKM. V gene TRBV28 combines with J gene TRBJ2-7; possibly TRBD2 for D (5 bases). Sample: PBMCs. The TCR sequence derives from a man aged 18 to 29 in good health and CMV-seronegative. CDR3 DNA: TGTGCCAGCAGTCAACTAGGGTACGAGCAGTACTTC. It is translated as CASSQLGYEQYF.